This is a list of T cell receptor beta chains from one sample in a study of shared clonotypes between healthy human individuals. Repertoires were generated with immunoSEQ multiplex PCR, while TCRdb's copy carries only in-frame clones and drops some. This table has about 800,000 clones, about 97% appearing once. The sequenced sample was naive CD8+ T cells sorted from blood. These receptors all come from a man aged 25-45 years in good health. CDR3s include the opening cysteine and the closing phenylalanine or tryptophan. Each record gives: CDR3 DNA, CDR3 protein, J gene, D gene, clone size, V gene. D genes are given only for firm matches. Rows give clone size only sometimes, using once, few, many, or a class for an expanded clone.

cdr3_nt: TGTGCCAGCAGGGAGGGGACCACTGAAGCTTTCTTT
cdr3_aa: CASREGTTEAFF
j_call: TRBJ1-1
d_call: -
clone_size: -
v_call: TRBV13

cdr3_nt: TGTGCCAGCAGTCGATTCTCTACCAGGGGGACCCCTTATGGCTACACCTTC
cdr3_aa: CASSRFSTRGTPYGYTF
j_call: TRBJ1-2
d_call: TRBD1
clone_size: -
v_call: TRBV28

cdr3_nt: TGTGCCAGCAGCCAAGATCTGGACGGAAGCTCTGGAAACACCATATATTTT
cdr3_aa: CASSQDLDGSSGNTIYF
j_call: TRBJ1-3
d_call: -
clone_size: -
v_call: TRBV2

cdr3_nt: TGCGCCAGCAGCTTGGGGGCAGAAGAGACCCAGTACTTC
cdr3_aa: CASSLGAEETQYF
j_call: TRBJ2-5
d_call: -
clone_size: -
v_call: TRBV5-1

cdr3_nt: TGCGCCAGCAGTCCGCCGAGGACCGATACGCAGTATTTT
cdr3_aa: CASSPPRTDTQYF
j_call: TRBJ2-3
d_call: -
clone_size: once
v_call: TRBV23-1

cdr3_nt: TGTGCCAGCAGCCAATTTAGGGGGCCTCAGCCCCAGCATTTT
cdr3_aa: CASSQFRGPQPQHF
j_call: TRBJ1-5
d_call: TRBD1
clone_size: -
v_call: TRBV16

cdr3_nt: TGTGCCAGCAGCGTAGGAGGTACAGATACGCAGTATTTT
cdr3_aa: CASSVGGTDTQYF
j_call: TRBJ2-3
d_call: -
clone_size: once
v_call: TRBV9

cdr3_nt: TGTGCCAGCAGCTTTGGGCCTGGGCCGGCAGATACGCAGTATTTT
cdr3_aa: CASSFGPGPADTQYF
j_call: TRBJ2-3
d_call: -
clone_size: -
v_call: TRBV5-5

cdr3_nt: TGTGCCAGCAGCTTTTGGAGCGGGTCGGAGCTGTTTTTT
cdr3_aa: CASSFWSGSELFF
j_call: TRBJ2-2
d_call: -
clone_size: -
v_call: TRBV11-2

cdr3_nt: TGTGCCAGCAGCTTATGGACTAGCGGGAGTCCAGGATACAATGAGCAGTTCTTC
cdr3_aa: CASSLWTSGSPGYNEQFF
j_call: TRBJ2-1
d_call: TRBD2
clone_size: -
v_call: TRBV11-1

cdr3_nt: TGTGCCAGCAGACCCACTAATGAAAACATTCAGTACTTC
cdr3_aa: CASRPTNENIQYF
j_call: TRBJ2-4
d_call: -
clone_size: -
v_call: TRBV6-1

cdr3_nt: TGTGCCAGCAGTTTAGTAGCGGGAGGTGTTTACGAGCAGTACTTC
cdr3_aa: CASSLVAGGVYEQYF
j_call: TRBJ2-7
d_call: TRBD2
clone_size: -
v_call: TRBV27

cdr3_nt: TGTGCCAGCAGCCCAGGGCAGACAGGGGGCGGGGAGCTGTTTTTT
cdr3_aa: CASSPGQTGGGELFF
j_call: TRBJ2-2
d_call: TRBD1
clone_size: -
v_call: TRBV27

cdr3_nt: TGTGCCAGCAGCCCCGTGGTAGCGGGAGAGTCGCAGTATTTT
cdr3_aa: CASSPVVAGESQYF
j_call: TRBJ2-3
d_call: TRBD2
clone_size: -
v_call: TRBV14

cdr3_nt: TGTGCCAGCAGTTCGTCTAGCGGGAGACTAAATGAGCAGTTCTTC
cdr3_aa: CASSSSSGRLNEQFF
j_call: TRBJ2-1
d_call: TRBD2
clone_size: -
v_call: TRBV27

cdr3_nt: TGTGCCAGCAGGGTCAAGGGTGAGTCCTACGAGCAGTACTTC
cdr3_aa: CASRVKGESYEQYF
j_call: TRBJ2-7
d_call: -
clone_size: -
v_call: TRBV7-3

cdr3_nt: TGCGCCAGCAGCCAAGAGCAGAGCGGACTCTACACCGGGGAGCTGTTTTTT
cdr3_aa: CASSQEQSGLYTGELFF
j_call: TRBJ2-2
d_call: -
clone_size: -
v_call: TRBV4-1

cdr3_nt: TGTGCCAGCAGAAGCGGGAGGTCCTGGGAAGAGACCCAGTACTTC
cdr3_aa: CASRSGRSWEETQYF
j_call: TRBJ2-5
d_call: TRBD2
clone_size: -
v_call: TRBV6-5

cdr3_nt: TGTGCCAGCAGTGTCCTTAGGATGGAGACCCAGTACTTC
cdr3_aa: CASSVLRMETQYF
j_call: TRBJ2-5
d_call: -
clone_size: -
v_call: TRBV25-1

cdr3_nt: TGCGCCAGCAGCCAAGAATCGGGAAGCTCCTACAATGAGCAGTTCTTC
cdr3_aa: CASSQESGSSYNEQFF
j_call: TRBJ2-1
d_call: -
clone_size: -
v_call: TRBV4-1

cdr3_nt: TGTGCCAGCAGCTGGGGAGTAGCGGGAGGGGAGCAGTACTTC
cdr3_aa: CASSWGVAGGEQYF
j_call: TRBJ2-7
d_call: TRBD2
clone_size: -
v_call: TRBV5-5

cdr3_nt: TGCGCCAGCAGTCTCAAGGTCGGGCTGGCCCGGGGGCAGTTCTTC
cdr3_aa: CASSLKVGLARGQFF
j_call: TRBJ2-1
d_call: -
clone_size: -
v_call: TRBV10-1

cdr3_nt: TGTGCCAGCAGCGAGCGCCCCGGGACAGGGACCCACGAGCAGTACTTC
cdr3_aa: CASSERPGTGTHEQYF
j_call: TRBJ2-7
d_call: TRBD1
clone_size: -
v_call: TRBV9

cdr3_nt: TGTGCCAGCTCACCACGACGGTTGGAGGGTGAGCAGTTCTTC
cdr3_aa: CASSPRRLEGEQFF
j_call: TRBJ2-1
d_call: -
clone_size: -
v_call: TRBV18

cdr3_nt: TGTGCCAGCAGCTTAGCGGGGAGGTATAGCAATCAGCCCCAGCATTTT
cdr3_aa: CASSLAGRYSNQPQHF
j_call: TRBJ1-5
d_call: -
clone_size: -
v_call: TRBV7-8

cdr3_nt: TGTGCCAGCAGCTTCGGACAGGGTCCAGTCTACGAGCAGTACTTC
cdr3_aa: CASSFGQGPVYEQYF
j_call: TRBJ2-7
d_call: TRBD1
clone_size: -
v_call: TRBV7-9

cdr3_nt: TGTGCCAGCAGGCCCCGGGACAGGGGTTTGGATGAGCAGTTCTTC
cdr3_aa: CASRPRDRGLDEQFF
j_call: TRBJ2-1
d_call: TRBD1
clone_size: -
v_call: TRBV7-9

cdr3_nt: TGTGCCACCAGCCCCGGGACTAGCGGGACCTGGGGATACAATGAGCAGTTCTTC
cdr3_aa: CATSPGTSGTWGYNEQFF
j_call: TRBJ2-1
d_call: TRBD2
clone_size: -
v_call: TRBV15

cdr3_nt: TGTGCCAGCAGCCCCGCTAGCGGGAGGGGGGAAGATACGCAGTATTTT
cdr3_aa: CASSPASGRGEDTQYF
j_call: TRBJ2-3
d_call: TRBD2
clone_size: -
v_call: TRBV4-2

cdr3_nt: TGTGCCAGCAGATACCGACAGAACTCTGGAAACACCATATATTTT
cdr3_aa: CASRYRQNSGNTIYF
j_call: TRBJ1-3
d_call: -
clone_size: -
v_call: TRBV7-2

cdr3_nt: TGTGCCAGTCTTGGCAGGGAATACGAGCAGTACTTC
cdr3_aa: CASLGREYEQYF
j_call: TRBJ2-7
d_call: -
clone_size: -
v_call: TRBV2

cdr3_nt: TGTGCCTGGAGTGTAGGGACGGGAGGGCCGGGTAATGAGCAGTTCTTC
cdr3_aa: CAWSVGTGGPGNEQFF
j_call: TRBJ2-1
d_call: TRBD2
clone_size: -
v_call: TRBV30

cdr3_nt: TGTGCCAGCAGCCCTCGGGACAGTTCCTACGAGCAGTACTTC
cdr3_aa: CASSPRDSSYEQYF
j_call: TRBJ2-7
d_call: TRBD1
clone_size: -
v_call: TRBV7-2

cdr3_nt: TGTGCCAGCAGCGGGGACTCTTACGAGCAGTACTTC
cdr3_aa: CASSGDSYEQYF
j_call: TRBJ2-7
d_call: -
clone_size: -
v_call: TRBV7-9

cdr3_nt: TGTGCCAGCAGTGAATCCCCGTATAGACCCAATGAGCAGTTCTTC
cdr3_aa: CASSESPYRPNEQFF
j_call: TRBJ2-1
d_call: -
clone_size: -
v_call: TRBV25-1

cdr3_nt: TGTGCCAGTAGTTTAGGATACACTGAAGCTTTCTTT
cdr3_aa: CASSLGYTEAFF
j_call: TRBJ1-1
d_call: -
clone_size: -
v_call: TRBV19

cdr3_nt: TGTGCCAGCAGCAAAGGTTCACCAACCTATAGCAATCAGCCCCAGCATTTT
cdr3_aa: CASSKGSPTYSNQPQHF
j_call: TRBJ1-5
d_call: -
clone_size: -
v_call: TRBV21-1

cdr3_nt: TGCAGCGTTGAAGGGGAGAATAGCGGCGATACGCAGTATTTT
cdr3_aa: CSVEGENSGDTQYF
j_call: TRBJ2-3
d_call: -
clone_size: -
v_call: TRBV29-1

cdr3_nt: TGTGCCAGCACCCCACGACAGGGTGGGTACACCGGGGAGCTGTTTTTT
cdr3_aa: CASTPRQGGYTGELFF
j_call: TRBJ2-2
d_call: TRBD1
clone_size: -
v_call: TRBV28

cdr3_nt: TGTGCCAGCAGCTTAGGGGACTCCTACGAGCAGTACTTC
cdr3_aa: CASSLGDSYEQYF
j_call: TRBJ2-7
d_call: -
clone_size: -
v_call: TRBV11-2

cdr3_nt: TGCGCCAGCAGCCATACCGGGACAGGAAATCAGCCCCAGCATTTT
cdr3_aa: CASSHTGTGNQPQHF
j_call: TRBJ1-5
d_call: TRBD1
clone_size: -
v_call: TRBV4-1

cdr3_nt: TGTGCCAGCAGCCAAGGGCAAGGAGGTTACAATGAGCAGTTCTTC
cdr3_aa: CASSQGQGGYNEQFF
j_call: TRBJ2-1
d_call: -
clone_size: once
v_call: TRBV4-2

cdr3_nt: TGTGCCAGCAGCTTTCTACCGCAAAGAAAGGGGTATGGCTACACCTTC
cdr3_aa: CASSFLPQRKGYGYTF
j_call: TRBJ1-2
d_call: -
clone_size: -
v_call: TRBV7-2

cdr3_nt: TGTGCCAGCAGTCCCCAGTTTAAGGGGAATCAGCCCCAGCATTTT
cdr3_aa: CASSPQFKGNQPQHF
j_call: TRBJ1-5
d_call: -
clone_size: -
v_call: TRBV27

cdr3_nt: TGCGCCAGCAGCCAACCGGGACAGGATAACTATGGCTACACCTTC
cdr3_aa: CASSQPGQDNYGYTF
j_call: TRBJ1-2
d_call: TRBD1
clone_size: -
v_call: TRBV4-1